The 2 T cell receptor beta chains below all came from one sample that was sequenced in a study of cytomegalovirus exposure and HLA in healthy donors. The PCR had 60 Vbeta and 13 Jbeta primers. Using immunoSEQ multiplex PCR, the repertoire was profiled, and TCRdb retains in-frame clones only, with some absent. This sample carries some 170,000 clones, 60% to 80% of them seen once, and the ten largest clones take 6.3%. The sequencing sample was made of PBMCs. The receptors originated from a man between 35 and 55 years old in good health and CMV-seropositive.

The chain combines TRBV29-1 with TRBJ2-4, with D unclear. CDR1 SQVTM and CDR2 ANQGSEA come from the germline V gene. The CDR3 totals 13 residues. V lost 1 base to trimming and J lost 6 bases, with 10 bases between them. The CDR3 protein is CSVEGIGSNIQYF. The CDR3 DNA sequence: TGCAGCGTTGAAGGAATCGGGTCAAACATTCAGTACTTC. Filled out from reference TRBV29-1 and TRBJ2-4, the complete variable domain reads SAVISQKPSRDICQRGTSLTIQCQVDSQVTMMFWYRQQPGQSLTLIATANQGSEATYESGFVIDKFPISRPNLTFSTLTVSNMSPEDSSIYLCSVEGIGSNIQYFGAGTRLSVL.

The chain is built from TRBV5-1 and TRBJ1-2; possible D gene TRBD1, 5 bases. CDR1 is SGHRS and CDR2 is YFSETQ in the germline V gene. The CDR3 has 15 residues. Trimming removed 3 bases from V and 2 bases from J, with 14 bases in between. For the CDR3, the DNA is TGCGCCAGCAGCTCCCAAGGACAAACAAACTATGGCTACACCTTC. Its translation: CASSSQGQTNYGYTF.